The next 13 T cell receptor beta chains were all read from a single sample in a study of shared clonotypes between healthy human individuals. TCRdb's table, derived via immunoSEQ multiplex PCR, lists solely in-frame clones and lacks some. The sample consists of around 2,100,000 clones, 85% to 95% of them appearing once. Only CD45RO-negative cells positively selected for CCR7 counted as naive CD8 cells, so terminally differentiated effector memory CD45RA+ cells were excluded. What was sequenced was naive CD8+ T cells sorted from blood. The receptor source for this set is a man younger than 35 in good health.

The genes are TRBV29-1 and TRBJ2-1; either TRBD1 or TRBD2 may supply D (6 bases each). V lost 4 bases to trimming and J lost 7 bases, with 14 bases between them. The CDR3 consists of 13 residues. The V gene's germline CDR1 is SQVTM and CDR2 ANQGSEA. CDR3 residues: CSVARGGSNEQFF. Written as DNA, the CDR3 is TGCAGCGTTGCCAGGGGAGGATCGAATGAGCAGTTCTTC.

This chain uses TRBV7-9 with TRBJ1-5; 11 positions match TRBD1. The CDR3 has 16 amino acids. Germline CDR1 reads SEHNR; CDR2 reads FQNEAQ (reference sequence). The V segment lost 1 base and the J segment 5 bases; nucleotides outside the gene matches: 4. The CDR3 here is CASSLGTGGLYQPQHF. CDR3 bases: TGTGCCAGCAGCTTAGGGACAGGGGGCCTCTATCAGCCCCAGCATTTT.

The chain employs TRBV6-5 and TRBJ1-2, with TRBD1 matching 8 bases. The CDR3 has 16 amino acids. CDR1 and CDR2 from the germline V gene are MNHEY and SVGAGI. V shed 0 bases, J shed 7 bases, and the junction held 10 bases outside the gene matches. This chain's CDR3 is CASSYSPTGDGFGYTF. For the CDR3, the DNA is TGTGCCAGCAGTTACTCCCCGACAGGGGACGGTTTTGGCTACACCTTC.

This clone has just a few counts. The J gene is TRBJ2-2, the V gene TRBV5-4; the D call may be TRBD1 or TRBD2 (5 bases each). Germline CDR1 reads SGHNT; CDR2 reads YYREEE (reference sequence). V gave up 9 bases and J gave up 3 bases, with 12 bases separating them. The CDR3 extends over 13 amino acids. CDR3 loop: CAIGRGDTGELFF. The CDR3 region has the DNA TGTGCCATCGGGCGAGGGGACACCGGGGAGCTGTTTTTT. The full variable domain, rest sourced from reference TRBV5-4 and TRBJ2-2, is ETGVTQSPTHLIKTRGQQVTLRCSSQSGHNTVSWYQQALGQGPQFIFQYYREEENGRGNFPPRFSGLQFPNYSSELNVNALELDDSALYLCAIGRGDTGELFFGEGSRLTVL.

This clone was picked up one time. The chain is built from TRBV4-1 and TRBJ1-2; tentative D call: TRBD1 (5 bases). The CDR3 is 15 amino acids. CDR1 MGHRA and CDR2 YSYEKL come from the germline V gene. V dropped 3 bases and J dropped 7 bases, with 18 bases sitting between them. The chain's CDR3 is CASSQMPGTTGGYTF. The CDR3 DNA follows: TGCGCCAGCAGCCAGATGCCAGGGACCACGGGTGGCTACACCTTC.

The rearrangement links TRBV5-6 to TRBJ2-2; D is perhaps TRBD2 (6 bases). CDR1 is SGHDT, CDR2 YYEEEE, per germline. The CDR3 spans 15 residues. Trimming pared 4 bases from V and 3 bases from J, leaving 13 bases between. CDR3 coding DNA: TGTGCCAGCAGCCCCGGGACTGTCTACACCGGGGAGCTGTTTTTT. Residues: CASSPGTVYTGELFF.

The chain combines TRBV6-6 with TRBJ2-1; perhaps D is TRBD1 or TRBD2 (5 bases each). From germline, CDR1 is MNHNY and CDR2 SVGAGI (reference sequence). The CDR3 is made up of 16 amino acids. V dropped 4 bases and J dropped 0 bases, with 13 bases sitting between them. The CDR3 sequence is CASSFSRDHSYNEQFF. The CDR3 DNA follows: TGTGCCAGCAGTTTCTCCCGGGACCACTCCTACAATGAGCAGTTCTTC.

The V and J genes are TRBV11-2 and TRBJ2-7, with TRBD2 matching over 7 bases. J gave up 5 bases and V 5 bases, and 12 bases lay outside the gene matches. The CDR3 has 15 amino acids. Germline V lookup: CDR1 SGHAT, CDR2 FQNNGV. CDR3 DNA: TGTGCCAGCAGCGAGAGGACTGGACTAGGCGACGAGCAGTACTTC. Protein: CASSERTGLGDEQYF.

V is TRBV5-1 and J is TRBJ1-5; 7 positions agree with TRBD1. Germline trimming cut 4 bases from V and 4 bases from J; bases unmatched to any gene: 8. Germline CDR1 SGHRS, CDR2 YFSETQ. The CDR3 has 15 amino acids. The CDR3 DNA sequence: TGCGCCAGCAGCCCAACAGGGGCCCTTAATCAGCCCCAGCATTTT. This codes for CASSPTGALNQPQHF.

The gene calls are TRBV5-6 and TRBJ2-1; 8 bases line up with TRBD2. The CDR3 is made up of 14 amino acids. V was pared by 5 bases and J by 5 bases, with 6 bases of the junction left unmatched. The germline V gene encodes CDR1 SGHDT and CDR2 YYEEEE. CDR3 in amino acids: CASSREAGDNEQFF. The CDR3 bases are TGTGCCAGCAGTCGAGAAGCGGGGGACAATGAGCAGTTCTTC.

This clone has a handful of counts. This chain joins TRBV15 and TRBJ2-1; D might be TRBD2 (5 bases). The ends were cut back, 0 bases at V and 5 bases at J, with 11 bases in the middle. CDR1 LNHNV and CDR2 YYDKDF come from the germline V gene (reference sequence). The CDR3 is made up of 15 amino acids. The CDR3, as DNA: TGTGCCACCAGCAGAGATCCGAGCGGAAACAATGAGCAGTTCTTC. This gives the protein CATSRDPSGNNEQFF. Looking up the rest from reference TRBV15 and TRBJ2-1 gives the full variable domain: DAMVIQNPRYQVTQFGKPVTLSCSQTLNHNVMYWYQQKSSQAPKLLFHYYDKDFNNEADTPDNFQSRRPNTSFCFLDIRSPGLGDTAMYLCATSRDPSGNNEQFFGPGTRLTVL.

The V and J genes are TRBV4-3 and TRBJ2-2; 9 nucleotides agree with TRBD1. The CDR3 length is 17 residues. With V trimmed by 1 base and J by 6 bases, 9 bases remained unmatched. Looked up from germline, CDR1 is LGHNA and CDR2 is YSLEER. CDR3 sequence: CASSQGAGTGTAGELFF. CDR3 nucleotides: TGCGCCAGCAGCCAAGGGGCCGGGACAGGGACCGCCGGGGAGCTGTTTTTT.

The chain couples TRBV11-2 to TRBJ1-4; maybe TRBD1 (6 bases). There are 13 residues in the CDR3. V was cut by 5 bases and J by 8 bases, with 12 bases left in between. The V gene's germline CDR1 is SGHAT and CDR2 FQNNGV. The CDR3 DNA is TGTGCCAGCAGCCGGGGGGCTGGAGAAAAACTGTTTTTT. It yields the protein CASSRGAGEKLFF.